This T cell receptor beta chain appears in the sequencing data of a study of T cells in Graves' hyperthyroidism and ophthalmopathy. Amplification yielded TCR beta CDR3 regions, with RNA transcripts as the source. Carried out on the TCR CDR3, a first-round RT-PCR used the HTBI primer set. From the multiplex PCR reads, TCRdb called clonotypes with MiXCR, one entry per CDR3 protein. Among a few hundred thousand distinct CDR3 sequences listed, approximately 44% were seen once. Findings of the study overall: The model predicted ophthalmopathy a median approximately six months before onset. Ophthalmopathy was told apart from stable hyperthyroidism by a 13 V-J model.

Thyroid ultrasound and orbital computed tomography, with clinical symptoms and serum thyroxine and TRAb, informed diagnoses. The CDR3 covers 14 residues. CDR1 and CDR2 from the germline V gene are WSHSY and SAAADI. Concerning this clonotype itself: Its antigen is unidentified.

This chain joins TRBV10-2 and TRBJ2-5; 8 bases are shared with TRBD2. Sequenced material: peripheral blood or thyroid tissue (not recorded which). This TCR was sampled from an adult woman with Graves' disease, either hyperthyroidism or ophthalmopathy (not recorded which). CDR3 DNA sequence: TGCGCGACGCGAGCGGGAGATGGGGGAGAGACCCAGTACTTC. Its translation: CATRAGDGGETQYF.